This TCR beta chain was profiled in a study of blood T cell repertoires in COVID-19. The overall study: Samples of COVID-19 (acute and convalescent) were obtained from the United States, Italy and Spain.

Germline V gives CDR1 ENHRY, CDR2 SYGVKD. Unmatched junction bases numbered 10, after V lost 9 bases and J lost 5 bases. CDR3 length equals 15 residues. Methods used by the authors: Reference gene primer amplification in the assay estimated nucleated cell counts. Method: immunoSEQ multiplex PCR; TCRdb's copy keeps in-frame clones and lacks some. V, J and clone size are taken as reported in that table, and D and trimming were inferred from the DNA itself. The data hold approximately 190,000 clones, with about 88% observed a single time. This chain uses TRBV10-3 with TRBJ2-5; 12 bases fit TRBD1. Sequenced: peripheral blood. The receptor was derived from a woman aged 40 to 49 who had recovered from COVID-19. CDR3: CAIGPGQGAGETQYF. The CDR3 bases are TGTGCCATAGGACCGGGACAGGGGGCTGGCGAGACCCAGTACTTC.